Below, 23 T cell receptor beta chains from the same sample are listed, as sequenced in a study of lymphopenia after photon versus proton radiotherapy. Assay used: immunoSEQ multiplex PCR; TCRdb lists only in-frame clones, some missing. The table has roughly 4,800 clones, 70% to 90% seen once. The material was peripheral blood, obtained from a patient treated with photon-based radiotherapy. The receptors come from a man aged 25-45 years with gastric cancer.

Only a few counts were recorded for this clone. The chain links TRBV6-5 to TRBJ1-1; D possibly corresponds to TRBD1 (5 bases). The ends were cut back, 5 bases at V and 4 bases at J, with 17 bases in the middle. CDR1 and CDR2 (germline): MNHEY, SVGAGI. The CDR3 consists of 15 residues. The CDR3 sequence: CASSQDGGGTTEAFF. DNA of the CDR3: TGTGCCAGCAGTCAGGACGGCGGTGGGACCACTGAAGCTTTCTTT.

The J gene is TRBJ1-1, the V gene TRBV23-1, with 7 bases that match TRBD1. TRBV23-1 is noted as an ORF with a role that remains uncertain. Losses at the gene ends were 3 bases for V and 5 bases for J; bases not matched to a gene: 3. The CDR3 totals 13 residues. DNA of the CDR3: TGCGCCAGCAGTCACCGGGACAGTACTGAAGCTTTCTTT. Translation: CASSHRDSTEAFF.

The V call is TRBV2, the J call TRBJ2-3, with D possibly TRBD1 on 7 matching bases. Germline V lookup: CDR1 SNHLY, CDR2 FYNNEI. CDR3 size: 13 residues. Trimming shortened V by 8 bases and J by 6 bases, and 15 bases separated the two germline ends. The CDR3 DNA sequence: TGTGCCAGCCTTTGGACAGGAGGGGATACGCAGTATTTT. It encodes CASLWTGGDTQYF.

This rearrangement joins TRBV7-7 to TRBJ2-7; 9 nucleotides line up with TRBD2. The CDR3 has 15 residues. After removal of 1 base from V and 2 bases from J, the junction contained 3 bases not matched to a gene. Germline lookup yields CDR1 SSHAT and CDR2 FNYEAQ (reference sequence). The CDR3: CASSLGTSETYEQYF. For the CDR3, the DNA is TGTGCCAGCAGCTTAGGGACTAGCGAAACCTACGAGCAGTACTTC.

The chain combines TRBV18 with TRBJ1-4, with TRBD1 matching 8 bases. From germline, CDR1 is KGHSH and CDR2 LQKENI. With 8 bases clipped from V and 5 bases from J, the junction kept 4 bases outside the gene matches. The CDR3 sequence is 13 residues long. The CDR3 DNA reads TGTGCCAGCACGACAGGGGCGAATGAAAAACTGTTTTTT. This encodes CASTTGANEKLFF.

DNA for the CDR3: TGTGCCAGCAGTGGGCGGGAGGCTTCCTACGAGCAGTACTTC. Protein: CASSGREASYEQYF. This rearrangement joins TRBV2 to TRBJ2-7; 8 bases agree with TRBD2. The CDR3 loop spans 14 amino acids. V gave up 4 bases and J gave up 1 base; unmatched junction bases: 3. Germline V gene lookup returns CDR1 SNHLY and CDR2 FYNNEI.

Points on this clone: The junction departs from the called germline gene at one end, perhaps through a read error. The chain links TRBV28 to TRBJ2-1; D possibly corresponds to TRBD2 (5 bases). The CDR3 has 12 amino acids. The germline gives CDR1 MDHEN, CDR2 SYDVKM. CDR3 sequence: CASSPPSWAGVF. CDR3 sequence (DNA): TGTGCCAGCAGCCCCCCTTCGTGGGCGGGTGTCTTC.

V usage is TRBV5-6 and J usage is TRBJ2-7; D remains unclear. This CDR3 contains 13 residues. Trimming removed 0 bases from V and 5 bases from J, with 9 bases in between. CDR1 is SGHDT and CDR2 is YYEEEE in the germline V gene. CDR3 in amino acids: CASSLELNHEQYF. The CDR3 DNA sequence: TGTGCCAGCAGCTTGGAATTGAACCACGAGCAGTACTTC.

The chain couples TRBV4-3 to TRBJ2-1; TRBD2 aligns across 7 bases. V gave up 1 base and J gave up 5 bases; unmatched junction bases: 5. Germline-derived CDR1 and CDR2 are LGHNA and YSLEER. CDR3 length: 15 amino acids. CDR3 nucleotides: TGCGCCAGCAGCCAAGGCGGACTAGGTCACAATGAGCAGTTCTTC. Residues: CASSQGGLGHNEQFF.

This chain joins TRBV2 and TRBJ2-7; D unresolved. CDR1 is SNHLY, CDR2 FYNNEI, per germline. Trimming removed 1 base from V and 4 bases from J, with 8 bases in between. The CDR3 totals 13 residues. The CDR3 here is CASSEGLTYEQYF. CDR3 nucleotides: TGTGCCAGCAGTGAAGGTCTAACGTACGAGCAGTACTTC.

J is TRBJ2-3 and V is TRBV9; possible D gene TRBD2, 6 bases. Trimming cost V 0 bases and J 3 bases, with 14 bases left between them. Germline V CDR1 and CDR2: SGDLS, YYNGEE. The CDR3 contains 16 residues. CDR3 coding DNA: TGTGCCAGCAGCGTAGAGGGTGGAGGGGCGACAGATACGCAGTATTTT. Amino acids: CASSVEGGGATDTQYF. The variable domain in full, with the rest retrieved from reference TRBV9 and TRBJ2-3, is DSGVTQTPKHLITATGQRVTLRCSPRSGDLSVYWYQQSLDQGLQFLIQYYNGEERAKGNILERFSAQQFPDLHSELNLSSLELGDSALYFCASSVEGGGATDTQYFGPGTRLTVL.

V is TRBV25-1 and J is TRBJ1-2; D is unresolved. Trimming removed 0 bases from V and 7 bases from J, with 9 bases in between. Germline V CDR1 and CDR2: MGHDK, SYGVNS. This CDR3 contains 13 residues. The CDR3 DNA reads as TGTGCCAGCAGTGAATACGTCAACGGTGGCTACACCTTC. It yields the protein CASSEYVNGGYTF.

Only one count was recorded for this clone. J is TRBJ1-1 and V is TRBV2, with D perhaps matching TRBD1 (6 bases). The V and J ends lost 7 bases and 0 bases respectively, with 9 bases between them. Germline V CDR1 and CDR2: SNHLY, FYNNEI. CDR3 size: 13 residues. The CDR3: CASNREVNTEAFF. The CDR3 DNA follows: TGTGCCAGCAACAGGGAAGTGAACACTGAAGCTTTCTTT.

The rearrangement links TRBV11-3 to TRBJ2-7, with 7 bases lining up with TRBD1. Germline CDR1 and CDR2: SGHNT and YENEEA. After removal of 4 bases from V and 4 bases from J, the junction contained 10 bases not matched to a gene. The CDR3 is 15 amino acids. The CDR3 nucleotides are TGTGCCAGCAGCTCCGCCGGGACAGCCGTATACGAGCAGTACTTC. Residues: CASSSAGTAVYEQYF.

The CDR3 loop is CASGPRGPLNTEAFF. CDR3 bases: TGTGCCAGTGGGCCAAGGGGACCTTTGAACACTGAAGCTTTCTTT. The chain carries TRBV6-5 and TRBJ1-1; possibly TRBD1 for D (5 bases). Per the germline V gene, CDR1 is MNHEY and CDR2 is SVGAGI. The CDR3 length is 15 residues. V was clipped by 9 bases and J by 0 bases, with 17 bases between them.

V is TRBV6-1 and J is TRBJ1-5; TRBD1 might be the D (5 bases). V was shortened by 2 bases and J by 7 bases, with 15 bases between the two germline ends. The CDR3 is 15 residues long. CDR1 and CDR2 from the germline V gene are MNHNS and SASEGT. CDR3 sequence (DNA): TGTGCCAGCAGTGAATTCGGGGGGAGTTTGCAGCCCCAGCATTTT. Its translation: CASSEFGGSLQPQHF.

This clone occurred a few times. This rearrangement joins TRBV21-1 to TRBJ2-7; TRBD2, the table's D call, lacks a check against the DNA. TRBV21-1 is tagged as a pseudogene. CDR3 length: 12 amino acids. CDR3 residues: CASRESSYEQYF. CDR3 nucleotides: TGTGCCAGCCGGGAGAGCTCCTACGAGCAGTACTTC.

J is TRBJ2-5 and V is TRBV6-5; the D gene could be TRBD1 or TRBD2 (6 bases each). The DNA end lines up better with TRBJ2-7; the J call may be wrong. This CDR3 is built from 12 residues. Germline values: CDR1 MNHEY, CDR2 SVGAGI. DNA for the CDR3: TGTGCCAGCAGCGGAGGGGGCTACGAGCAGTACTTC. Protein sequence: CASSGGGYEQYF.

The chain is built from TRBV7-2 and TRBJ2-7; D is unresolved. The CDR3 spans 15 residues. V was pared by 1 base and J by 4 bases, with 14 bases between. CDR1 and CDR2 from the germline V gene are SGHTA and FQGNSA. CDR3 sequence: CASSLVQNLGYEQYF. DNA for the CDR3: TGTGCCAGCAGCTTAGTACAGAATTTGGGGTACGAGCAGTACTTC.

The chain carries TRBV19 and TRBJ2-4, with 15 bases aligning to TRBD2. The CDR3 runs to 16 residues. J gave up 8 bases and V 3 bases, and 5 bases lay outside the gene matches. Per germline, CDR1 LNHDA and CDR2 SQIVND (reference sequence). The CDR3 here is CASSIGTSGGTDIQYF. The CDR3 DNA is TGTGCCAGTAGTATCGGGACTAGCGGGGGGACGGACATTCAGTACTTC.

The gene calls are TRBV4-2 and TRBJ2-7; D not resolved. This CDR3 is built from 14 residues. CDR1 and CDR2 from the germline V gene are LGHNA and YNFKEQ. Trimming removed 3 bases at V and 0 bases at J, with 9 bases between. In nucleotides, the CDR3 is TGTGCCAGCAGCCATACTTCGAGCTCCTACGAGCAGTACTTC. It yields the protein CASSHTSSSYEQYF.

This chain links TRBV27 with TRBJ1-5; TRBD1 matches at 8 bases. V lost 5 bases, J lost 4 bases, and 4 bases stayed unmatched. The germline gives CDR1 MNHEY, CDR2 SMNVEV (reference sequence). This CDR3 has 14 residues. CDR3 region: CASSLNRGNQPQHF. As DNA, the CDR3 is TGTGCCAGCAGTCTTAACAGGGGGAATCAGCCCCAGCATTTT.

The sample holds one count of this clone. At the DNA level, this CDR3 is encoded by other sequences in the same sample as well. This rearrangement joins TRBV18 to TRBJ1-3; the D is unclear. The CDR3 is 15 amino acids. Germline V CDR1 and CDR2: KGHSH, LQKENI. The V gene lost 3 bases and the J gene lost 0 bases, with 9 bases spanning the gap. In DNA, the CDR3 is TGTGCCAGCTCACCCGACACACACTCTGGAAACACCATATATTTT. Translated: CASSPDTHSGNTIYF.